This passage covers 14 T cell receptor beta chains from one sample sequenced in a study of vaccination effects on CD4 cells after COVID-19 (dated by TCRdb to about 2022). In the ViraFEST assay, PBMC were stimulated with viral peptide pools, and TCR sequencing was then used to find antigen-specific CD4+ T cell clonotypes based on their expansion. After roughly 11 days of culture, CD4+ T cells were isolated with the EasySep CD4+ T cell isolation kit. Convalescent patients had PCR-confirmed SARS-CoV-2 infection between March and December 2020, before Alpha, Beta and Delta variants emerged in the United States. Their cognate antigens are unknown. The library was generated by the immunoSEQ multiplex PCR assay. TCRdb retrieved this table from immuneACCESS and kept in-frame rearrangements only. Not all clones are present; in checked studies, unresolved V genes account for under half, and no reason is known for the remainder. The sample table holds some 35,000 clones, of which 55% to 75% were seen once. Clones ranked in the top ten supply more than 15% of the sample.

The sequencing used CD4+ T cells from PBMCs cultured with HCoV-NL63 spike peptides, collected before COVID-19 vaccination. The sample's cell subset or site label, in plain terms: HCoV-NL63 spike overlapping peptide pool stimulation. All receptors derive from a human donor who had a prior SARS-CoV-2 infection.

This clone was counted between two and nine times. The rearrangement links TRBV29-1 to TRBJ1-1; 7 bases match TRBD1. Germline lookup yields CDR1 SQVTM and CDR2 ANQGSEA. V shed 3 bases and J 4 bases; nucleotides not matched to a gene: 8. CDR3 size: 14 residues. CDR3 bases: TGCAGCGTTGATGAGCCAGGGGGTTCCACTGAAGCTTTCTTT. This translates into CSVDEPGGSTEAFF.

The chain joins TRBV7-9 to TRBJ1-2, with D unresolved. V lost 1 base to trimming and J lost 4 bases, with 4 bases between them. CDR1 SEHNR and CDR2 FQNEAQ come from the germline V gene (reference sequence). This CDR3 spans 12 amino acids. The CDR3, as DNA: TGTGCCAGCAGCTTAGAACCCTATGGCTACACCTTC. Protein product: CASSLEPYGYTF.

The chain joins TRBV13 to TRBJ2-3; tentatively, D is TRBD2 (6 bases). This CDR3 contains 14 residues. Trimming removed 5 bases at V and 4 bases at J, with 13 bases between. Germline assignment: CDR1 PRHDT and CDR2 FYEKMQ (reference sequence). The CDR3 region is CASSRPTSSDTQYF. CDR3 nucleotide sequence: TGTGCCAGCAGCCGTCCGACTAGTTCAGATACGCAGTATTTT.

The chain carries TRBV2 and TRBJ2-1; 11 bases agree with TRBD2. The V segment lost 1 base and the J segment 4 bases; nucleotides outside the gene matches: 0. The CDR3 extends over 15 amino acids. The germline V gene encodes CDR1 SNHLY and CDR2 FYNNEI. CDR3 sequence: CASSEGLAGYNEQFF. The DNA for the CDR3 is TGTGCCAGCAGTGAAGGACTAGCGGGGTACAATGAGCAGTTCTTC. Complete variable domain (other parts from reference TRBV2 and TRBJ2-1): EPEVTQTPSHQVTQMGQEVILRCVPISNHLYFYWYRQILGQKVEFLVSFYNNEISEKSEIFDDQFSVERPDGSNFTLKIRSTKLEDSAMYFCASSEGLAGYNEQFFGPGTRLTVL.

V usage is TRBV5-5 and J usage is TRBJ1-4; no definite D call. V lost 0 bases, J lost 1 base, and 10 bases lay in between. Germline V gives CDR1 SGHKS, CDR2 YYEKEE (reference sequence). The CDR3 totals 16 residues. CDR3 residues: CASSLGSSLTNEKLFF. The CDR3 nucleotides are TGTGCCAGCAGCTTGGGGAGTTCCTTAACTAATGAAAAACTGTTTTTT.

This clone came up a few times. The CDR3 DNA reads as TGCGCCAGCAGCCGGGGGGGGCTAGCGGTCTTGGGGAATGAGCAGTTCTTC. Amino acids: CASSRGGLAVLGNEQFF. The genes are TRBV4-1 and TRBJ2-1, with D possibly being TRBD2 (7 bases). Per germline, CDR1 MGHRA and CDR2 YSYEKL. The CDR3 has 17 residues. Trimming took off 4 bases at V and 7 bases at J, with 23 bases between the two ends.

The chain uses TRBV7-2 and TRBJ1-1; D uncertain. CDR3 size: 13 residues. Trimming stripped 4 bases from V and 2 bases from J, with 8 bases between. Germline values: CDR1 SGHTA, CDR2 FQGNSA. CDR3 amino acids: CASSSDPNTEAFF. The DNA for the CDR3 is TGTGCCAGCAGCTCGGACCCCAACACTGAAGCTTTCTTT.

The chain links TRBV5-1 to TRBJ2-7; 9 nucleotides agree with TRBD1. V shed 3 bases and J 6 bases; nucleotides not matched to a gene: 10. CDR3 length equals 15 residues. CDR1 is SGHRS, CDR2 YFSETQ, per germline. CDR3 DNA sequence: TGCGCCAGCAGCTATTCGACAGGGGGTGGTGGCGAGCAGTACTTC. It codes for CASSYSTGGGGEQYF.

This clone was counted only a few times. V gene TRBV2 combines with J gene TRBJ2-2, with D perhaps matching TRBD1 (5 bases). The CDR3 totals 14 residues. V was trimmed by 5 bases and J by 4 bases, leaving 11 bases between them. The germline gives CDR1 SNHLY, CDR2 FYNNEI. In DNA form, the CDR3 reads TGTGCCAGCAGTAATCAGGGCAGCACCGGGGAGCTGTTTTTT. Translation: CASSNQGSTGELFF.

The chain has TRBV2 and TRBJ2-5; 9 positions match TRBD2. The V segment lost 6 bases and the J segment 2 bases; nucleotides outside the gene matches: 7. This CDR3 spans 15 amino acids. CDR1 and CDR2 from the germline V gene are SNHLY and FYNNEI. CDR3 amino acids: CASRLETSGQETQYF. CDR3 nucleotides: TGTGCCAGCAGGCTCGAGACTAGCGGACAAGAGACCCAGTACTTC.

V is TRBV29-1 and J is TRBJ1-4; D not certain. The CDR3 spans 13 residues. Deletions cut 4 bases from V and 6 bases from J, with 12 bases between. Germline values: CDR1 SQVTM, CDR2 ANQGSEA. The CDR3 DNA reads TGCAGCGTTGGAGGGCTGGGGTATGAAAAACTGTTTTTT. This encodes CSVGGLGYEKLFF. Drawing the rest from reference TRBV29-1 and TRBJ1-4, the complete variable domain is SAVISQKPSRDICQRGTSLTIQCQVDSQVTMMFWYRQQPGQSLTLIATANQGSEATYESGFVIDKFPISRPNLTFSTLTVSNMSPEDSSIYLCSVGGLGYEKLFFGSGTQLSVL.

The chain links TRBV19 to TRBJ2-2, with D perhaps TRBD1 or TRBD2 (5 bases each). This CDR3 contains 14 residues. CDR1 LNHDA and CDR2 SQIVND come from the germline V gene (reference sequence). The germline V and J ends were trimmed by 6 bases and 2 bases, with 10 bases remaining between them. The CDR3 is CASSSGRNTGELFF. The CDR3 coding sequence is TGTGCCAGTAGCTCGGGACGTAACACCGGGGAGCTGTTTTTT.

The V and J genes are TRBV27 and TRBJ1-5; tentatively, D is TRBD1 (6 bases). Germline lookup yields CDR1 MNHEY and CDR2 SMNVEV (reference sequence). The CDR3 runs 14 residues. V was cut by 5 bases and J by 7 bases, with 15 bases left in between. The CDR3 spells CASSPGGGWQPQHF. The CDR3 bases are TGTGCCAGCAGTCCGGGGGGGGGCTGGCAGCCCCAGCATTTT.

The rearrangement joins TRBV6-6 to TRBJ2-5; D gene unclear. This CDR3 spans 14 amino acids. The germline CDR1 and CDR2 sequences are MNHNY and SVGAGI (reference sequence). The V gene lost 7 bases and the J gene lost 1 base, with 13 bases spanning the gap. The CDR3 DNA follows: TGTGCCAGCAAAGGCAGGAGCAGCCAAGAGACCCAGTACTTC. Its translation is CASKGRSSQETQYF.